These T cell receptor beta chains were read from a single sample in a study of blood T cell repertoires in COVID-19. Profiling relied on immunoSEQ multiplex PCR, and the TCRdb table lists in-frame clones only, not all of them. The sample comprises fewer than 700,000 clones, about 89% of which are singletons, and roughly 8.3% rests with the top ten. What was sequenced was peripheral blood. These receptors were obtained from a woman between 45 and 60 years old with COVID-19, enrolled during active disease. Each CDR3 is given without its conserved first and last residue. Each record gives: clone size, D gene, J gene, V gene, CDR3 protein. D genes are given only for firm matches. Expanded clones get a size class; other rows say once, few or many, or leave the size out.

>-|-|TRBJ2-2|TRBV19
ASSMARGNTGELF
>-|TRBD1|TRBJ1-2|TRBV9
ASSVHVRRDRGLPYGYT
>-|-|TRBJ1-6|TRBV4-1
ASSQEQGRLSPLH
>-|TRBD1|TRBJ2-7|TRBV19
ASSIGTGGYEQY
>-|TRBD1|TRBJ1-4|TRBV19
ASSLNRGNEKLF
>-|-|TRBJ1-1|TRBV5-6
ASSLAGGVKDTEAF
>-|-|TRBJ2-2|TRBV10-3
AILRELGTGELF
>-|-|TRBJ2-5|TRBV12-5
ASGLVGGIQETQY
>-|-|TRBJ2-7|TRBV9
ASSVAEGVYEQY
>-|-|TRBJ1-2|TRBV6-5
ASSYTGFIYGYT
>-|TRBD1|TRBJ1-2|TRBV19
ASSTRTGETNYGYT
>-|-|TRBJ1-6|TRBV6-5
ASRGAFYNSPLH
>-|-|TRBJ2-5|TRBV18
ASSSGGRKETQY
>-|-|TRBJ2-1|TRBV7-6
ASSSRQVNEQF
>-|-|TRBJ1-5|TRBV7-2
ASSLGTGINQPQH
>-|-|TRBJ1-4|TRBV29-1
SVVSGNEKLF
>once|TRBD1|TRBJ1-2|TRBV9
ASSVSGTAYGYT
>-|TRBD2|TRBJ2-7|TRBV12-5
ASGRSGGASYEQY
>-|-|TRBJ1-3|TRBV4-1
ASSQDRSRGLSNTIY
>-|TRBD2|TRBJ2-3|TRBV19
ASSERGGDTQY
>-|TRBD1|TRBJ2-7|TRBV24-1
ATSGQGNRSSYEQY
>-|-|TRBJ2-7|TRBV4-2
ASSQDRGLEQY
>few|-|TRBJ2-2|TRBV2
ASRTGFNTGELF
>-|TRBD1|TRBJ2-5|TRBV5-1
ASSLGGQGETQY
>-|-|TRBJ2-2|TRBV12-3/TRBV12-4
ASTRTSYGELF
>-|-|TRBJ1-5|TRBV5-5
ASSLAIGNTNQPQH
>-|-|TRBJ1-2|TRBV5-6
ASSLLSGGYT
>-|-|TRBJ1-5|TRBV19
ASTSIRGRLNSNQPQH
>-|-|TRBJ1-2|TRBV5-1
ASSSLGGPEGGPSYGYT
>-|-|TRBJ1-2|TRBV6-2/TRBV6-3
ASSYSSNYGYT
>-|-|TRBJ2-7|TRBV28
ASSDLALNYEQY
>-|-|TRBJ2-1|TRBV5-1
ASSSSRVRNEQF
>-|-|TRBJ1-1|TRBV12-3/TRBV12-4
ASERGGGEAF
>-|-|TRBJ1-1|TRBV9
ASSVGTGSGTEAF
>once|-|TRBJ2-2|TRBV5-1
ASSLIRDIYGTGELF
>few|-|TRBJ1-1|TRBV7-9
ASSLVIEAF
>-|TRBD1|TRBJ1-1|TRBV2
ASNVQGVGTEAF
>few|-|TRBJ2-5|TRBV30
AWSVEARTQY
>-|-|TRBJ1-2|TRBV5-1
ASSLGQVYGYT
>-|TRBD2|TRBJ2-2|TRBV5-1
ASSLERGTVTGELF
>-|TRBD2|TRBJ2-3|TRBV5-1
ASSDSGVGSDTQY
>-|-|TRBJ2-2|TRBV5-4
ASSLKEGITGELF
>-|-|TRBJ2-1|TRBV24-1
ATSDPYRAEQF
>-|TRBD1|TRBJ2-7|TRBV19
ASSPQGQGAGYEQY
>-|TRBD2|TRBJ2-3|TRBV12-5
ASAGLAGDTQY